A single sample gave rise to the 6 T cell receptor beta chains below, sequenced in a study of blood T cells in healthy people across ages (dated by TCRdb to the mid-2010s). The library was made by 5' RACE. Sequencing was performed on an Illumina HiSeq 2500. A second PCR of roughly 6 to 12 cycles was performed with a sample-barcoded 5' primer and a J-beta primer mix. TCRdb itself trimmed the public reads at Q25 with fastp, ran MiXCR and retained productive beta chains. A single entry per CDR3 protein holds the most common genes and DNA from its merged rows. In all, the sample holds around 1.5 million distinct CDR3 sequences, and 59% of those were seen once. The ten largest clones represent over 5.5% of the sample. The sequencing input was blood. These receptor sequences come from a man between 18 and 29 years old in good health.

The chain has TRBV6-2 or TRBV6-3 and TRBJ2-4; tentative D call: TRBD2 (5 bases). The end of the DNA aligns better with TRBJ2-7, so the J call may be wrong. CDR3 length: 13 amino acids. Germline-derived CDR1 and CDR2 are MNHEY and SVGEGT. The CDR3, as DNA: TGTGCCAGCCGGGAACCTGCGGCAAACGAGCAGTACTTC. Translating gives CASREPAANEQYF.

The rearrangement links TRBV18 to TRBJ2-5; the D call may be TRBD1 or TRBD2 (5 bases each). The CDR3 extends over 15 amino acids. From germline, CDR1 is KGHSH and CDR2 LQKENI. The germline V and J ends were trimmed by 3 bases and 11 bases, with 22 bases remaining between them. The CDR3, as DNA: TGTGCCAGCTCACCCCGGGACGGCAACTACAATGAGCAGTACTTC. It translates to CASSPRDGNYNEQYF.

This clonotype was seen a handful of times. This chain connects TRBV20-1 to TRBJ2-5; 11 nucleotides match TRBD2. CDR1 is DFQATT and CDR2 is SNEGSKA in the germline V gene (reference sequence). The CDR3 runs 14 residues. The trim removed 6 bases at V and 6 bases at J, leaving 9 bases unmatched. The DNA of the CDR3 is TGCAGTGCAAGTAGCGGGGGGGCCTGGAAGACCCAGTACTTC. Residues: CSASSGGAWKTQYF.

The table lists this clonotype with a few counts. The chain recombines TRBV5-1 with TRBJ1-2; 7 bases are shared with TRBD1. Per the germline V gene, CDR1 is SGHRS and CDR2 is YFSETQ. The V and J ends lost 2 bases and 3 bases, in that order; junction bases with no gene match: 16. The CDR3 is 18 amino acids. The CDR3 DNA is TGCGCCAGCAGCTTAAGAAGACGGACAGGATGGGAAGACTATGGCTACACCTTC. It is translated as CASSLRRRTGWEDYGYTF.

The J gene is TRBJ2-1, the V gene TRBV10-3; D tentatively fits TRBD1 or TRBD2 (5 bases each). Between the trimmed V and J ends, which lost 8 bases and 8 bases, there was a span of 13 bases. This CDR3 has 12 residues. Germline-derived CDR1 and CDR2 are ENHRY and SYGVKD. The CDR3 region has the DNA TGTGCCATCGGCGTTGAGGGGCATGAGCAGTTCTTC. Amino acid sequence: CAIGVEGHEQFF.

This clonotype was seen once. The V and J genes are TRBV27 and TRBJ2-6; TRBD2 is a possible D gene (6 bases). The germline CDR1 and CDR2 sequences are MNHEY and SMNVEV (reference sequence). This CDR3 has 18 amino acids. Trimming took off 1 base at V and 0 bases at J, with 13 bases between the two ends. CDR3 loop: CASSLYGDSDSGANVLTF. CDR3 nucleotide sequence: TGTGCCAGCAGTTTATACGGGGACTCGGACTCTGGGGCCAACGTCCTGACTTTC.